A single sample gave rise to the 14 T cell receptor beta chains below, sequenced in a study of early T cells in non-severe SARS-CoV-2 infection. TCRdb reprocessed the 5' RACE reads with MiXCR, giving one entry per CDR3 protein. The data hold roughly 28,000 distinct CDR3 sequences, with roughly 4.3% observed a single time. Sequencing was carried out using whole blood. The receptors shown here come from an adult who was a healthcare worker with PCR-confirmed SARS-CoV-2 infection or an uninfected control (not recorded which).

This clonotype has ten or more counts. V and J are TRBV29-1 and TRBJ1-4, with 7 bases aligning to TRBD1. This CDR3 is 14 amino acids long. Germline-derived CDR1 and CDR2 are SQVTM and ANQGSEA. Trimming removed 6 bases from V and 4 bases from J; junction bases left unmatched: 8. Written as DNA, the CDR3 is TGCAGCGTCGGACAGGCGATGGTTAATGAAAAACTGTTTTTT. Residues: CSVGQAMVNEKLFF.

This clonotype was counted ten times or more. The chain employs TRBV7-9 and TRBJ2-1, with TRBD2 matching over 7 bases. This CDR3 is built from 12 residues. Germline lookup yields CDR1 SEHNR and CDR2 FQNEAQ (reference sequence). Trimming took 8 bases from V and 3 from J; bases not matched to a gene: 1. The DNA for the CDR3 is TGTGCCAGCCTAGCGGACTACAATGAGCAGTTCTTC. Its translation: CASLADYNEQFF.

V usage is TRBV7-2 and J usage is TRBJ2-1; 10 nucleotides match TRBD2. The CDR3 is 14 residues long. V lost 3 bases, J lost 6 bases, and 2 bases stayed unmatched. CDR1 is SGHTA, CDR2 FQGNSA, per germline. The CDR3 spells CASSFSGGSNEQFF. The CDR3, as DNA: TGTGCCAGCAGCTTTAGCGGGGGGAGCAATGAGCAGTTCTTC.

This chain uses TRBV20-1 with TRBJ2-2; TRBD1 matches 7 bases. The CDR3 is 17 amino acids. J gave up 0 bases and V 0 bases, and 7 bases lay outside the gene matches. From germline, CDR1 is DFQATT and CDR2 SNEGSKA (reference sequence). The CDR3 reads CSARDPKGTANTGELFF. Here the CDR3 DNA reads TGCAGTGCTAGAGACCCTAAAGGGACAGCGAACACCGGGGAGCTGTTTTTT.

Regarding this clonotype: A read error may be the cause here, since a much bigger clone is one base away. J is TRBJ2-1 and V is TRBV6-6; D is possibly TRBD2 (5 bases). The CDR3 is 15 residues long. Germline values: CDR1 MNHNY, CDR2 SVGAGI (reference sequence). V gave up 0 bases and J gave up 6 bases, with 12 bases separating them. CDR3 protein: CASSYSREDCNEQFF. The CDR3 DNA follows: TGTGCCAGCAGTTACTCGAGAGAGGACTGCAATGAGCAGTTCTTC.

This clonotype has at least ten counts. The J gene is TRBJ2-6, the V gene TRBV27; TRBD1 or TRBD2 may be the D gene (5 bases each). Germline V gives CDR1 MNHEY, CDR2 SMNVEV (reference sequence). V gave up 5 bases and J gave up 4 bases, with 15 bases separating them. This CDR3 has 16 amino acids. CDR3 sequence reads: CASSPMGVDGANVLTF. DNA of the CDR3: TGTGCCAGCAGTCCGATGGGGGTGGACGGGGCCAACGTCCTGACTTTC.

This clonotype was observed a handful of times. This sequence joins TRBV20-1 and TRBJ2-3; D unresolved. The CDR3 length is 14 residues. The V end was cut by 3 bases, the J end by 0 bases, with 10 bases between. CDR1 is DFQATT and CDR2 is SNEGSKA in the germline V gene (reference sequence). This CDR3 reads CSASQSGSTDTQYF. The CDR3 nucleotides are TGCAGTGCTAGTCAATCCGGCAGCACAGATACGCAGTATTTT.

This clonotype was seen repeatedly, ten times or more. V and J are TRBV24-1 and TRBJ2-1; D might be TRBD2 (6 bases). The ends were cut back, 5 bases at V and 9 bases at J, with 16 bases in the middle. The CDR3 contains 14 residues. The germline CDR1 and CDR2 sequences are KGHDR and SFDVKD. The CDR3 loop reads CATSGDRERAEQFF. The CDR3, as DNA: TGTGCCACCAGTGGGGATCGGGAGCGCGCTGAGCAGTTCTTC.

This clonotype was detected ten times or more. The gene calls are TRBV2 and TRBJ1-1; D not certain. The germline V gene has CDR1 SNHLY and CDR2 FYNNEI. This CDR3 comprises 14 residues. With 7 bases removed from V and 1 base from J, the gap between germline ends came to 13 bases. CDR3 in DNA: TGTGCCAGCAAGAGCTCGGACGGGAACACTGAAGCTTTCTTT. Its translation: CASKSSDGNTEAFF.

The table lists this clonotype with a few counts. The chain employs TRBV2 and TRBJ1-1; perhaps TRBD1 as D (5 bases). This CDR3 is 13 amino acids long. CDR1 SNHLY and CDR2 FYNNEI come from the germline V gene. The germline V and J ends were trimmed by 8 bases and 0 bases, with 10 bases remaining between them. CDR3 region: CASRAGMNTEAFF. The DNA of the CDR3 is TGTGCCAGCCGGGCAGGGATGAACACTGAAGCTTTCTTT.

This clonotype appeared many times. The rearrangement links TRBV12-3 or TRBV12-4 to TRBJ1-1; D remains ambiguous. This CDR3 region has 12 residues. V lost 3 bases and J lost 5, with 7 bases in between. The CDR3 coding sequence is TGTGCCAGCAGTTTCTCCCCAACTGAAGCTTTCTTT. Residues: CASSFSPTEAFF.

By share, this clonotype counts as large. The chain combines TRBV28 with TRBJ2-3; 7 bases are a match to TRBD2. The germline CDR1 and CDR2 sequences are MDHEN and SYDVKM. The CDR3 is made up of 15 amino acids. The J segment lost 6 bases and the V segment lost 5 bases, leaving 11 bases of the junction unmatched. CDR3 sequence (DNA): TGTGCCAGCAGTCACCTCCAGCGGGGCCGGGATACGCAGTATTTT. Amino acids: CASSHLQRGRDTQYF.

This clonotype has only a few counts. This sequence joins TRBV20-1 and TRBJ2-2; 8 bases line up with TRBD2. V was pared by 6 bases and J by 7 bases, with 7 bases of the junction left unmatched. Germline V gene lookup returns CDR1 DFQATT and CDR2 SNEGSKA (reference sequence). The CDR3 consists of 13 residues. The CDR3 spells CSARLAFSGELFF. As DNA, the CDR3 is TGCAGTGCGCGACTAGCGTTCAGCGGGGAGCTGTTTTTT.

This clonotype was detected many times. V usage is TRBV29-1 and J usage is TRBJ2-1; D is tentatively TRBD1 or TRBD2 (5 bases each). CDR1 and CDR2 from the germline V gene are SQVTM and ANQGSEA. The CDR3 spans 13 residues. Deletions cut 3 bases from V and 7 bases from J, with 13 bases between. The CDR3 protein is CSVEKGTGNEQFF. In DNA, the CDR3 is TGCAGCGTTGAGAAGGGGACGGGAAATGAGCAGTTCTTC.